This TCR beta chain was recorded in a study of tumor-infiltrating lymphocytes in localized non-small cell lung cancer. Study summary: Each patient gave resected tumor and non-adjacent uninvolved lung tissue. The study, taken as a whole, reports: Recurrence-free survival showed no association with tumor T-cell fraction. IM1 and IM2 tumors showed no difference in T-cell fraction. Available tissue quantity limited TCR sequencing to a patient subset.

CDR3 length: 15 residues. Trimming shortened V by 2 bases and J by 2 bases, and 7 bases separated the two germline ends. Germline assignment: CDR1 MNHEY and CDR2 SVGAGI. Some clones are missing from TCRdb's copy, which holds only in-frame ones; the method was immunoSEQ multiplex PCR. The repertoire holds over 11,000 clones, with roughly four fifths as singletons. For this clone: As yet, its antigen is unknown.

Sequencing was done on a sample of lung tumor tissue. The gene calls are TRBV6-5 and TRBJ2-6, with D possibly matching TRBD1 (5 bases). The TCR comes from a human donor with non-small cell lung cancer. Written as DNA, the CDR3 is TGTGCCAGCAGTTACAGGACAACTGGGGCCAACGTCCTGACTTTC. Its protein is CASSYRTTGANVLTF.